One T cell receptor (beta chain) is described in this entry. The data were obtained in a study of blood T cell repertoires in COVID-19. V dropped 7 bases and J dropped 6; count of bases not matched to a gene: 12. Looked up from germline, CDR1 is SGHRS and CDR2 is YFSETQ. The CDR3 runs 14 residues. TCRdb keeps only in-frame clones here, not all; method: immunoSEQ multiplex PCR. The table lists 90,000 to 100,000 clones, about four fifths of them singletons, with about 17% in the top ten. The rearrangement uses TRBV5-1 and TRBJ2-5; 7 nucleotides match TRBD1. The sequence came from a man at least 80 years old with acute or convalescent COVID-19. Sequenced: peripheral blood. CDR3 in DNA: TGCGCCAGCTTCCCGACTCCGGGACAGCAGACCCAGTACTTC. Translation gives CASFPTPGQQTQYF.